This passage covers 20 T cell receptor beta chains from one sample sequenced in a study of CD8 T cells in ankylosing spondylitis. Study-wide findings and caveats: The study identified a TCR beta motif of seven or eight highly homologous variants that appeared characteristic of ankylosing spondylitis blood.

TCRdb reanalysed the 5' RACE reads using MiXCR and keeps one entry per CDR3 protein. This sample yields roughly 440,000 distinct CDR3 sequences, of which over 15% are seen a single time; just over 1% belongs to the top ten. Their antigen targets remain unknown. Input material: blood, either unsorted or a sorted T cell fraction (not recorded which). Receptors were obtained from a male donor with ankylosing spondylitis.

In this sample, this clonotype turned up a few times. The V call is TRBV19, the J call TRBJ1-1, with a tentative D call TRBD1 (5 bases). V lost 1 base, J lost 1 base, and 7 bases lay in between. The CDR3 sequence is 14 residues long. Per germline, CDR1 LNHDA and CDR2 SQIVND (reference sequence). The CDR3, as DNA: TGTGCCAGTAGTATAGCGGGGCAGAACACTGAAGCTTTCTTT. Translating gives CASSIAGQNTEAFF.

The chain carries TRBV9 and TRBJ1-3; D is possibly TRBD1 (6 bases). Germline V gene data show CDR1 as SGDLS and CDR2 as YYNGEE. The CDR3 consists of 17 residues. Trimming left V 4 bases short and J 0 bases short, with 17 bases between. CDR3 region: CASSRDTPYSSGNTIYF. CDR3 coding DNA: TGTGCCAGCAGCCGGGACACCCCGTACTCCTCTGGAAACACCATATATTTT.

The chain's CDR3 is CASSLYGRQVHEQYF. The DNA for the CDR3 is TGCGCCAGCAGCTTGTACGGCAGGCAAGTCCACGAGCAGTACTTC. The chain carries TRBV5-1 and TRBJ2-7; D remains unclear. Trimming stripped 1 base from V and 5 bases from J, with 16 bases between. Germline lookup yields CDR1 SGHRS and CDR2 YFSETQ. This CDR3 spans 15 amino acids.

With respect to this clonotype: At one boundary the junction diverges from the germline segment, which might be a read error. The chain uses TRBV7-7 and TRBJ2-5; the match to TRBD1 covers 9 bases. There are 14 residues in the CDR3. Germline loops: CDR1 SSHAT, CDR2 FNYEAQ (reference sequence). The DNA for the CDR3 is TGTGCTAGCAGCCCTACAGGGGGCGCGGAGACCCAGTACTTC. It codes for CASSPTGGAETQYF.

This clonotype has just a few counts. The rearrangement links TRBV3-1 to TRBJ1-2; no definite D call. CDR3 length: 15 residues. In germline, CDR1 is LGHDT, CDR2 YNNKEL (reference sequence). V dropped 0 bases and J dropped 4 bases, with 12 bases sitting between them. This CDR3 is CASSQDQVGSYGYTF. CDR3 sequence (DNA): TGTGCCAGCAGCCAAGATCAAGTTGGGAGCTATGGCTACACCTTC. The complete variable domain, with remaining parts taken from reference TRBV3-1 and TRBJ1-2, reads DTAVSQTPKYLVTQMGNDKSIKCEQNLGHDTMYWYKQDSKKFLKIMFSYNNKELIINETVPNRFSPKSPDKAHLNLHINSLELGDSAVYFCASSQDQVGSYGYTFGSGTRLTVV.

This clonotype has more than one count but fewer than ten. V gene TRBV2 combines with J gene TRBJ2-2, with TRBD2 as a possible D gene (7 bases). CDR3 length equals 15 residues. The V gene's germline CDR1 is SNHLY and CDR2 FYNNEI. V dropped 4 bases and J dropped 1 base, with 10 bases sitting between them. CDR3 coding DNA: TGTGCCAGCAGTGCGGGGGGCCGGAACACCGGGGAGCTGTTTTTT. Its protein is CASSAGGRNTGELFF.

This clonotype was seen more than once but under ten times. The chain has TRBV7-9 and TRBJ2-1, with D perhaps TRBD1 or TRBD2 (5 bases each). V lost 2 bases to trimming and J lost 7 bases, with 15 bases between them. The germline V gene has CDR1 SEHNR and CDR2 FQNEAQ (reference sequence). The length of the CDR3 is 15 residues. The CDR3 nucleotides read TGTGCCAGCAGCTTATGGGGGTCCAGGGATAATGAGCAGTTCTTC. Its protein product is CASSLWGSRDNEQFF.

On this clonotype: The junction departs from the called germline gene at one end, perhaps through a read error. The chain is built from TRBV7-9 and TRBJ2-3; D might be TRBD2 (5 bases). The CDR3 has 16 residues. The V gene's germline CDR1 is SEHNR and CDR2 FQNEAQ (reference sequence). For the CDR3, the DNA is TGTGCCAGAAGCTTACCCTGGGTTAGCGACACAGATACGCAGTATTTT. It specifies CARSLPWVSDTDTQYF.

This clonotype was counted a few times. The chain carries TRBV3-1 and TRBJ1-2, with D tentatively TRBD1 (5 bases). The V gene's germline CDR1 is LGHDT and CDR2 YNNKEL (reference sequence). V was cut by 4 bases and J by 4 bases, with 16 bases left in between. This CDR3 comprises 15 residues. The CDR3 DNA follows: TGTGCCAGCAGCCCCCCGGGACGAAGTGGCTATGGCTACACCTTC. It encodes CASSPPGRSGYGYTF.

The gene calls are TRBV3-1 and TRBJ1-1; 11 nucleotides line up with TRBD1. Germline V gene data show CDR1 as LGHDT and CDR2 as YNNKEL (reference sequence). The CDR3 spans 14 residues. The V gene end was trimmed by 5 bases and the J gene end by 7 bases; junction bases not matched to a gene: 6. The DNA for the CDR3 is TGTGCCAGCAGCTCAACCGGGACAGGGGGTGAAGCTTTCTTT. Its translation: CASSSTGTGGEAFF.

This clonotype occurred a few times. The chain has TRBV20-1 and TRBJ2-2; 10 positions agree with TRBD2. CDR1 is DFQATT, CDR2 SNEGSKA, per germline (reference sequence). The CDR3 spans 16 residues. J was trimmed by 6 bases and V by 3 bases; bases with no gene match: 10. The CDR3 is CSARRASGRGAGELFF. DNA for the CDR3: TGCAGTGCTAGGCGCGCTAGCGGGAGAGGAGCCGGGGAGCTGTTTTTT.

This clonotype appeared a few times. V gene TRBV12-3 or TRBV12-4 combines with J gene TRBJ1-1; weak D call: TRBD1 (5 bases). CDR3 length: 12 residues. Trimming removed 2 bases at V and 8 bases at J, with 9 bases between. This chain's CDR3 is CASSLPAGEAFF. In DNA form, the CDR3 reads TGTGCCAGCAGTTTACCGGCAGGGGAAGCTTTCTTT.

This clonotype has only a few counts. The chain uses TRBV5-1 and TRBJ1-2; D unclear. Germline values: CDR1 SGHRS, CDR2 YFSETQ. The CDR3 runs to 14 residues. Trimming left V 1 base short and J 3 bases short, with 10 bases between. The CDR3 DNA sequence: TGCGCCAGCAGCTTGCTGGGCGATGACTATGGCTACACCTTC. It translates to CASSLLGDDYGYTF.

This clonotype showed up just a few times. The chain couples TRBV6-1 to TRBJ1-2; 9 nucleotides align to TRBD1. CDR3 length: 14 residues. CDR1 and CDR2 (germline): MNHNS, SASEGT. V lost 6 bases, J lost 7 bases, and 9 bases stayed unmatched. The CDR3 DNA reads TGTGCCAGCAGGGACCCGGGACAGGGTTTTGGCTACACCTTC. The encoded protein is CASRDPGQGFGYTF.

The chain recombines TRBV2 with TRBJ1-5, with unresolved D. The germline V gene has CDR1 SNHLY and CDR2 FYNNEI. V gave up 3 bases and J gave up 4 bases, with 7 bases separating them. This CDR3 is built from 13 residues. The CDR3, as DNA: TGTGCCAGCAGTGACAGACTAAATCAGCCCCAGCATTTT. Amino acids: CASSDRLNQPQHF. The full variable domain, in which reference TRBV2 and TRBJ1-5 provide the parts outside the CDR3, is EPEVTQTPSHQVTQMGQEVILRCVPISNHLYFYWYRQILGQKVEFLVSFYNNEISEKSEIFDDQFSVERPDGSNFTLKIRSTKLEDSAMYFCASSDRLNQPQHFGDGTRLSIL.

The sample holds a few counts of this clonotype. One end of the junction is discordant with germline, which a read error may explain. This sequence joins TRBV6-1 and TRBJ2-1, with D perhaps being TRBD1 or TRBD2 (5 bases each). CDR3 length equals 14 residues. The germline gives CDR1 MNHNS, CDR2 SASEGT. CDR3 sequence (DNA): TGTGCCAGCTGTGAGGGACGCTCCTACAATGAGCAGTTCTTC. This codes for CASCEGRSYNEQFF.

Many counts were recorded for this clonotype. The chain couples TRBV7-3 to TRBJ1-1; no firm D call. Germline values: CDR1 SGHTA, CDR2 FQGTGA. The CDR3 extends over 13 amino acids. Trimming removed 4 bases at V and 7 bases at J, with 13 bases between. The CDR3 is CASSYGRNGEAFF. In nucleotides, the CDR3 is TGTGCCAGCAGCTACGGGAGAAACGGTGAAGCTTTCTTT.

The V and J genes are TRBV5-1 and TRBJ1-2; unclear D gene. The CDR3 runs to 16 residues. With 1 base removed from V and 4 bases from J, the gap between germline ends came to 17 bases. Germline CDR1 reads SGHRS; CDR2 reads YFSETQ. Here the CDR3 DNA reads TGCGCCAGCAGCTTGAGGCTGAACGAAGACTCCTATGGCTACACCTTC. Translation gives CASSLRLNEDSYGYTF.

This clonotype turned up a few times. The J gene is TRBJ1-5, the V gene TRBV12-3 or TRBV12-4; no definite D call. The CDR3 contains 12 residues. V gave up 10 bases and J gave up 0 bases, with 7 bases separating them. The CDR3 is CATQSSNQPQHF. The CDR3 nucleotides are TGTGCCACCCAAAGTAGCAATCAGCCCCAGCATTTT.

This clonotype was observed a few times. CDR3 amino acids: CASSPELASMNTEAFF. The CDR3 DNA is TGTGCCAGCAGCCCGGAGTTGGCCTCAATGAACACTGAAGCTTTCTTT. This chain joins TRBV11-2 and TRBJ1-1, with D unclear. This CDR3 has 16 amino acids. V lost 5 bases, J lost 0 bases, and 16 bases lay in between. Germline V lookup: CDR1 SGHAT, CDR2 FQNNGV. Together with reference TRBV11-2 and TRBJ1-1, the CDR3 gives the full variable domain: EAGVAQSPRYKIIEKRQSVAFWCNPISGHATLYWYQQILGQGPKLLIQFQNNGVVDDSQLPKDRFSAERLKGVDSTLKIQPAKLEDSAVYLCASSPELASMNTEAFFGQGTRLTVV.